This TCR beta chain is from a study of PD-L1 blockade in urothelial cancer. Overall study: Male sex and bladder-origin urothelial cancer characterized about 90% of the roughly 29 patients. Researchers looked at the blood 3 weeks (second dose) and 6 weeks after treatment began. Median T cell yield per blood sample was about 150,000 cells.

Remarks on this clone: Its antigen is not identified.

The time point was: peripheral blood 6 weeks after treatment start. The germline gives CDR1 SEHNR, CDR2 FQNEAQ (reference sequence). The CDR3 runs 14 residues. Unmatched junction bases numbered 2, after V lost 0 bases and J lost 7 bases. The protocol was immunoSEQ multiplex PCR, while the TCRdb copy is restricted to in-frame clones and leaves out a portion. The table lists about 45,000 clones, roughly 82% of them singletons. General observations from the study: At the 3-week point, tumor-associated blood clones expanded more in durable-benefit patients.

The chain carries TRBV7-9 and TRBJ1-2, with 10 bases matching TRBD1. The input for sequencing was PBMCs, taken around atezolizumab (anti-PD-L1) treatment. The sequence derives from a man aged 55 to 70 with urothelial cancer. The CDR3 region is CASSLAGTGVGYTF. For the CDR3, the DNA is TGTGCCAGCAGCTTAGCCGGGACAGGGGTTGGCTACACCTTC.